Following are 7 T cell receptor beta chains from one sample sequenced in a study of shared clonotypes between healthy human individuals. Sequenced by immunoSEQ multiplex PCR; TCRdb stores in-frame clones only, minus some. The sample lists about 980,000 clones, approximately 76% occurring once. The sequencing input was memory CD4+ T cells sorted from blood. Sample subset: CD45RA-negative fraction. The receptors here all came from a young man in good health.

The CDR3, as DNA: TGCGCCAGCAGCTCCCCTCCCGACAGGGCTGTATATCAGCCCCAGCATTTT. This sequence encodes CASSSPPDRAVYQPQHF. The gene calls are TRBV5-1 and TRBJ1-5, with 7 nucleotides matching TRBD1. The CDR3 is 17 amino acids. Trimming removed 3 bases from V and 5 bases from J; junction bases left unmatched: 14. Germline CDR1 reads SGHRS; CDR2 reads YFSETQ.

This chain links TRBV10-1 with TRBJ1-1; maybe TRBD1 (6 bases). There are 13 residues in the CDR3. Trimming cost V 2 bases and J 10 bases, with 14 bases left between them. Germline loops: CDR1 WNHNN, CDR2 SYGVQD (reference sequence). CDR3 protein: CASSESTGSGAFF. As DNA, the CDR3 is TGCGCCAGCAGTGAGAGTACAGGGTCCGGAGCTTTCTTT.

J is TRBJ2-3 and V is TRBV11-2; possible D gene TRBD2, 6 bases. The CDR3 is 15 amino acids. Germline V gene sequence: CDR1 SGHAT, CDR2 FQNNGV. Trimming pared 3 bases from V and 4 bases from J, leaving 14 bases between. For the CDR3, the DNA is TGTGCCAGCAGCTTCATGGCGGGAAAAGCAGATACGCAGTATTTT. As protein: CASSFMAGKADTQYF.

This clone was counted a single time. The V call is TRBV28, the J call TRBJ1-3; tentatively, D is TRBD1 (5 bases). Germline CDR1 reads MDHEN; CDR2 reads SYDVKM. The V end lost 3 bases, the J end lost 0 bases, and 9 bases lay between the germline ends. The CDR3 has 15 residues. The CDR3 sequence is CASSFREASGNTIYF. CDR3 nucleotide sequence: TGTGCCAGCAGTTTCAGGGAGGCCTCTGGAAACACCATATATTTT.

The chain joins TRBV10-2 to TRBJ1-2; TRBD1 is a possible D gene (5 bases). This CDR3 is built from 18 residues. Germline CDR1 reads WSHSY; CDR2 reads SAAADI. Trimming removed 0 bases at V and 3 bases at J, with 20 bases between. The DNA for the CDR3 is TGCGCCAGCAGTGAGTCGAGGCAGGGTCAAATTCATTACTATGGCTACACCTTC. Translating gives CASSESRQGQIHYYGYTF.

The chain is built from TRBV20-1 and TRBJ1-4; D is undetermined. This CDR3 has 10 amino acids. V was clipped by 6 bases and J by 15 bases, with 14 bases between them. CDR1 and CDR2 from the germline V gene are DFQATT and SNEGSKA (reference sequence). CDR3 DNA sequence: TGCAGTGCCGGACTTTCGAGGATGTTTTTT. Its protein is CSAGLSRMFF.

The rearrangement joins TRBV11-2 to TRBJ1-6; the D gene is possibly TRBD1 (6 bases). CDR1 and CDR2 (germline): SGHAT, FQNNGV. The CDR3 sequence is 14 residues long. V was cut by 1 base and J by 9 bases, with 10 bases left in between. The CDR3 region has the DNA TGTGCCAGCAGCTTAGCAGGGGCCGGTTCACCCCTCCACTTT. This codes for CASSLAGAGSPLHF.